The 29 T cell receptor beta chains in this list originate from one sample, sequenced in a study of OX40 agonist ivuxolimab in advanced cancers. Produced via immunoSEQ multiplex PCR; TCRdb's table is partial and in-frame only. Among roughly 87,000 clones listed, about 92% were seen once. This material consisted of CD4+ or CD8+ T cells sorted from blood, taken in a trial of the OX40 agonist ivuxolimab. These TCRs come from an adult with an advanced solid tumor such as melanoma, head and neck, liver or kidney cancer.

With regard to this clone: Distinct nucleotide sequences in the sample also encode this CDR3. This chain uses TRBV4-1 with TRBJ2-7, with D uncertain. This CDR3 has 13 amino acids. Per germline, CDR1 MGHRA and CDR2 YSYEKL. V lost 1 base, J lost 1 base, and 5 bases lay in between. This chain's CDR3 is CASSQVGSYEQYF. In DNA form, the CDR3 reads TGCGCCAGCAGCCAAGTGGGATCCTACGAGCAGTACTTC.

The gene calls are TRBV4-3 and TRBJ1-2; 7 positions agree with TRBD1. The CDR3 runs to 17 residues. J gave up 6 bases and V 4 bases, and 17 bases lay outside the gene matches. Germline lookup yields CDR1 LGHNA and CDR2 YSLEER. The DNA for the CDR3 is TGCGCCAGCAGCCCAAAGACAGGGACCCCCACGGAGGATGGCTACACCTTC. The encoded protein is CASSPKTGTPTEDGYTF.

The chain uses TRBV13 and TRBJ2-7, with D tentatively TRBD2 (6 bases). Germline V gives CDR1 PRHDT, CDR2 FYEKMQ (reference sequence). The CDR3 is 14 residues long. V shed 5 bases and J shed 5 bases, with 16 bases lying between them. CDR3 nucleotide sequence: TGTGCCAGCAGCATCTCGACTAGGGAAGACGAGCAGTACTTC. Translating gives CASSISTREDEQYF.

V is TRBV7-2 and J is TRBJ2-7; D is unclear. With 5 bases removed from V and 3 bases from J, the gap between germline ends came to 14 bases. This CDR3 contains 14 residues. Germline CDR1 is SGHTA and CDR2 is FQGNSA. The CDR3 protein is CASSPHTNHYEQYF. The CDR3 region has the DNA TGTGCCAGCAGCCCCCACACGAACCACTACGAGCAGTACTTC.

This clone was counted between two and nine times. The chain joins TRBV11-2 to TRBJ2-7; tentative D call: TRBD2 (6 bases). CDR3 length: 13 residues. In germline, CDR1 is SGHAT, CDR2 FQNNGV. The germline V and J ends were trimmed by 6 bases and 5 bases, with 14 bases remaining between them. CDR3 loop: CASRSNGGNEQYF. CDR3 nucleotides: TGTGCCAGCAGGTCCAACGGGGGAAACGAGCAGTACTTC.

On this clone: This specimen includes other DNA sequences encoding the same CDR3. The chain carries TRBV27 and TRBJ2-7; D assignment may be TRBD1 or TRBD2 (5 bases each). V was trimmed by 3 bases and J by 5 bases, leaving 8 bases between them. Germline V lookup: CDR1 MNHEY, CDR2 SMNVEV (reference sequence). The CDR3 runs to 12 residues. CDR3 region: CASSFRGDEQYF. The DNA for the CDR3 is TGTGCCAGCAGTTTTAGAGGGGACGAGCAGTACTTC.

The chain uses TRBV6-5 and TRBJ1-5; 7 nucleotides match TRBD1. The CDR3 has 16 amino acids. V gave up 6 bases and J gave up 3 bases; unmatched junction bases: 11. Germline V gives CDR1 MNHEY, CDR2 SVGAGI. The DNA of the CDR3 is TGTGCCAGCAGCTACACCGCACAGGGGATCAATCAGCCCCAGCATTTT. Protein product: CASSYTAQGINQPQHF.

This rearrangement joins TRBV6-5 to TRBJ1-1, with D unclear. The CDR3 extends over 14 amino acids. V was pared by 9 bases and J by 4 bases, with 18 bases between. Germline-derived CDR1 and CDR2 are MNHEY and SVGAGI. This CDR3 is CASQQHPPGTEAFF. The CDR3 coding sequence is TGTGCCAGTCAGCAACACCCCCCGGGCACTGAAGCTTTCTTT.

The V and J genes are TRBV9 and TRBJ2-6; TRBD2 agrees at 11 bases. V dropped 2 bases and J dropped 0; count of bases not matched to a gene: 7. CDR3 length: 19 amino acids. Germline-derived CDR1 and CDR2 are SGDLS and YYNGEE. The CDR3 loop reads CASSVTSGGKSSGANVLTF. DNA of the CDR3: TGTGCCAGCAGCGTTACTAGCGGGGGAAAGAGCTCTGGGGCCAACGTCCTGACTTTC.

This clone was detected once. This sequence joins TRBV2 and TRBJ1-2; possibly TRBD1 for D (5 bases). CDR3 length: 13 residues. Looked up from germline, CDR1 is SNHLY and CDR2 is FYNNEI. Trimming took off 8 bases at V and 8 bases at J, with 18 bases between the two ends. The CDR3 loop reads CASVPGSPPGYTF. The DNA of the CDR3 is TGTGCCAGCGTACCAGGGTCCCCACCCGGCTACACCTTC.

V gene TRBV13 combines with J gene TRBJ1-1; 7 nucleotides line up with TRBD1. The CDR3 has 15 amino acids. The germline V gene has CDR1 PRHDT and CDR2 FYEKMQ (reference sequence). Trimming took 5 bases from V and 4 from J; bases not matched to a gene: 10. The CDR3 loop reads CASSPKGAGSTEAFF. CDR3 nucleotide sequence: TGTGCCAGCAGCCCCAAGGGGGCAGGAAGCACTGAAGCTTTCTTT.

This clone was observed once. The V and J genes are TRBV5-6 and TRBJ2-7; tentatively, D is TRBD2 (6 bases). This CDR3 spans 14 amino acids. Per the germline V gene, CDR1 is SGHDT and CDR2 is YYEEEE. V lost 6 bases and J lost 0, with 13 bases in between. The CDR3 is CASNPDGSSYEQYF. The CDR3 DNA follows: TGTGCCAGCAACCCGGACGGGAGCTCCTACGAGCAGTACTTC.

V usage is TRBV9 and J usage is TRBJ2-3; 12 bases match TRBD2. V dropped 0 bases and J dropped 2; count of bases not matched to a gene: 4. This CDR3 has 17 residues. Germline assignment: CDR1 SGDLS and CDR2 YYNGEE. The CDR3 spells CASSVGASGGATDTQYF. The DNA of the CDR3 is TGTGCCAGCAGCGTAGGGGCTAGCGGGGGGGCCACAGATACGCAGTATTTT.

The chain uses TRBV2 and TRBJ2-7; tentatively, D is TRBD1 or TRBD2 (5 bases each). Germline V CDR1 and CDR2: SNHLY, FYNNEI. The V end lost 11 bases, the J end lost 1 base, and 21 bases lay between the germline ends. The CDR3 is 15 amino acids. In DNA, the CDR3 is TGTGCCGGGCTGGGGGTCTCCCCTTCTTCCTACGAGCAGTACTTC. Residues: CAGLGVSPSSYEQYF.

The chain recombines TRBV27 with TRBJ1-1, with 7 bases identical to TRBD1. The CDR3 extends over 14 amino acids. Losses at the gene ends were 5 bases for V and 1 base for J; bases not matched to a gene: 4. The germline gives CDR1 MNHEY, CDR2 SMNVEV (reference sequence). For the CDR3, the DNA is TGTGCCAGCAGTGCCGGGACAGCGAACACTGAAGCTTTCTTT. It translates to CASSAGTANTEAFF.

The count of this clone is one. The chain is built from TRBV7-3 and TRBJ2-1; D gene ambiguous. The V end was cut by 2 bases, the J end by 4 bases, with 6 bases between. CDR1 is SGHTA and CDR2 is FQGTGA in the germline V gene. This CDR3 is 13 amino acids long. The CDR3 region has the DNA TGTGCCAGCAGCTTATCCCTGTACAATGAGCAGTTCTTC. It encodes CASSLSLYNEQFF.

This chain joins TRBV6-5 and TRBJ2-7; D gene uncertain. Trimming removed 5 bases from V and 7 bases from J, with 18 bases in between. Germline CDR1 MNHEY, CDR2 SVGAGI. This CDR3 region has 14 residues. The CDR3 nucleotides read TGTGCCAGCAGTACCTCCCTATCGTCTGGGGAGCAGTACTTC. Translation gives CASSTSLSSGEQYF.

The V and J genes are TRBV29-1 and TRBJ1-1; D not certain. Trimming took 3 bases from V and 1 from J, leaving 18 bases between them. Germline loops: CDR1 SQVTM, CDR2 ANQGSEA. This CDR3 region has 16 residues. CDR3 region: CSVDGSAERANTEAFF. DNA of the CDR3: TGCAGCGTTGATGGTTCGGCCGAAAGGGCGAACACTGAAGCTTTCTTT. The variable domain in full, with the rest retrieved from reference TRBV29-1 and TRBJ1-1, is SAVISQKPSRDICQRGTSLTIQCQVDSQVTMMFWYRQQPGQSLTLIATANQGSEATYESGFVIDKFPISRPNLTFSTLTVSNMSPEDSSIYLCSVDGSAERANTEAFFGQGTRLTVV.

The genes are TRBV4-2 and TRBJ2-1, with 8 bases lining up with TRBD2. In germline, CDR1 is LGHNA, CDR2 YNFKEQ. The CDR3 sequence is 15 residues long. The trim removed 4 bases at V and 4 bases at J, leaving 6 bases unmatched. Here the CDR3 reads CASSLWRGAYNEQFF. The DNA for the CDR3 is TGTGCCAGCAGCCTATGGCGGGGGGCGTACAATGAGCAGTTCTTC.

V and J are TRBV10-1 and TRBJ1-1, with TRBD1 identical over 7 bases. Trimming took 0 bases from V and 2 from J; bases not matched to a gene: 3. CDR3 length equals 15 residues. The germline gives CDR1 WNHNN, CDR2 SYGVQD (reference sequence). CDR3 bases: TGCGCCAGCAGTGAGTCAGGGACAGCCAACACTGAAGCTTTCTTT. It yields the protein CASSESGTANTEAFF.

The genes are TRBV13 and TRBJ1-1; possible D gene TRBD1, 5 bases. This CDR3 is built from 12 residues. The germline V gene encodes CDR1 PRHDT and CDR2 FYEKMQ (reference sequence). Trimming took off 5 bases at V and 8 bases at J, with 12 bases between the two ends. CDR3 bases: TGTGCCAGCAGCCAGGGACCAGGGGAAGCTTTCTTT. It specifies CASSQGPGEAFF.

The rearrangement uses TRBV27 and TRBJ2-7; 8 bases align to TRBD1. Germline assignment: CDR1 MNHEY and CDR2 SMNVEV (reference sequence). The CDR3 length is 17 residues. V shed 5 bases and J 4 bases; nucleotides not matched to a gene: 16. DNA for the CDR3: TGTGCCAGCAGTGGGGTGGGCGGACAGGGTACAATTTACGAGCAGTACTTC. Protein product: CASSGVGGQGTIYEQYF.

This clone was seen just once. Here the CDR3 reads CASSGDSGNSPLHF. The CDR3 nucleotides are TGTGCCAGCAGTGGGGACAGTGGAAATTCACCCCTCCACTTT. The J gene is TRBJ1-6, the V gene TRBV6-6; 7 bases are shared with TRBD1. V lost 5 bases to trimming and J lost 7 bases; unmatched junction nucleotides: 5. This CDR3 is 14 amino acids long. Looked up from germline, CDR1 is MNHNY and CDR2 is SVGAGI (reference sequence).

This sequence joins TRBV6-1 and TRBJ2-5; possible D gene TRBD2, 7 bases. The DNA matches TRBJ2-7 better at its end, which makes the J call doubtful. From germline, CDR1 is MNHNS and CDR2 SASEGT. The CDR3 has 13 residues. Here the CDR3 reads CASEGGTTYEQYF. Here the CDR3 DNA reads TGTGCCAGTGAGGGGGGGACAACCTACGAGCAGTACTTC.

The chain couples TRBV7-6 to TRBJ1-1; no firm D call. Trimming left V 3 bases short and J 2 bases short, with 7 bases between. Germline V lookup: CDR1 SGHVS, CDR2 FNYEAQ. The CDR3 loop spans 13 amino acids. Here the CDR3 reads CASSFLVNTEAFF. The CDR3, as DNA: TGTGCCAGCAGCTTTCTGGTAAACACTGAAGCTTTCTTT.

V is TRBV5-8 and J is TRBJ1-4; D call uncertain. Germline V gives CDR1 SGHTS, CDR2 YDEGEE. The CDR3 has 15 residues. The V end lost 3 bases, the J end lost 5 bases, and 14 bases lay between the germline ends. Here the CDR3 reads CASSWTTQRNEKLFF. In DNA, the CDR3 is TGTGCCAGCAGCTGGACTACCCAGAGGAATGAAAAACTGTTTTTT. Full variable domain (missing parts from reference TRBV5-8 and TRBJ1-4): EAGVTQSPTHLIKTRGQQATLRCSPISGHTSVYWYQQALGLGLQFLLWYDEGEERNRGNFPPRFSGRQFPNYSSELNVNALELEDSALYLCASSWTTQRNEKLFFGSGTQLSVL.

The chain has TRBV4-1 and TRBJ2-7, with a tentative D call TRBD2 (5 bases). V gave up 1 base and J gave up 4 bases, with 5 bases separating them. Looked up from germline, CDR1 is MGHRA and CDR2 is YSYEKL. This CDR3 is built from 12 residues. In DNA form, the CDR3 reads TGCGCCAGCAGCCAAGGGACTTACGAGCAGTACTTC. This codes for CASSQGTYEQYF.

V and J are TRBV6-5 and TRBJ2-5, with 7 bases fitting TRBD1. V was clipped by 7 bases and J by 3 bases; unmatched bases: 8. Germline values: CDR1 MNHEY, CDR2 SVGAGI. The CDR3 is made up of 14 amino acids. CDR3 DNA sequence: TGTGCCAGCATCGATCCAGGGACAGAAGAGACCCAGTACTTC. Its translation is CASIDPGTEETQYF.

This chain links TRBV7-6 with TRBJ2-5; no reliable D call. Trimming took 2 bases from V and 1 from J, leaving 11 bases between them. There are 15 residues in the CDR3. Germline values: CDR1 SGHVS, CDR2 FNYEAQ. As DNA, the CDR3 is TGTGCCAGCAGCTTACTACAGACCCTCCAAGAGACCCAGTACTTC. Protein product: CASSLLQTLQETQYF.